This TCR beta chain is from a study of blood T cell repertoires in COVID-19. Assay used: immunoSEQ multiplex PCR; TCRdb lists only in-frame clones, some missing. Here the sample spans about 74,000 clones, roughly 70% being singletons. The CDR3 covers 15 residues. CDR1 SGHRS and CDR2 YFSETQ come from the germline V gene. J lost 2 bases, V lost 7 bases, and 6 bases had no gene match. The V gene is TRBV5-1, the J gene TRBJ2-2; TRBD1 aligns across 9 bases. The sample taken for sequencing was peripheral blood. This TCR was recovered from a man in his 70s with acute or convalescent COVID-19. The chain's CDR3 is CASCRTGVNTGELFF. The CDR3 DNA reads TGCGCCAGCTGTAGGACAGGGGTTAACACCGGGGAGCTGTTTTTT.